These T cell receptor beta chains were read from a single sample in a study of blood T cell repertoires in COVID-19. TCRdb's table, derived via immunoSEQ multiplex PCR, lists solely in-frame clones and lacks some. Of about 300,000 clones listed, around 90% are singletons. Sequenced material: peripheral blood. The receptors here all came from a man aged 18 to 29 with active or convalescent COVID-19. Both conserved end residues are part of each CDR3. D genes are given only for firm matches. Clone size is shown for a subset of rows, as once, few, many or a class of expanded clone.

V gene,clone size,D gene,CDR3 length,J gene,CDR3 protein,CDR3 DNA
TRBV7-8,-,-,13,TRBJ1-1,CASSARDTYWAFF,TGTGCCAGCAGCGCACGGGACACCTATTGGGCTTTCTTT
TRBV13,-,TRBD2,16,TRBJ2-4,CASSLSQRGAKNIQYF,TGTGCCAGCAGCTTATCTCAGCGGGGGGCCAAAAACATTCAGTACTTC
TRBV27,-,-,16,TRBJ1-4,CASQMRWGREEEKLFF,TGTGCCAGCCAAATGAGATGGGGCAGAGAGGAGGAAAAACTGTTTTTT
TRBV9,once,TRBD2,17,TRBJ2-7,CASSVGRERGAKYEQYF,TGTGCCAGCAGCGTAGGGAGGGAGCGGGGGGCTAAATACGAGCAGTACTTC
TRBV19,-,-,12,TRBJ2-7,CASSTPDYEQYF,TGTGCCAGTAGTACTCCAGATTACGAGCAGTACTTC
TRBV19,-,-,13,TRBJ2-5,CASSTDRQETQYF,TGTGCCAGTAGTACGGACAGACAAGAGACCCAGTACTTC
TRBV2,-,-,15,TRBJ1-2,CASSGRAGTNYGYTF,TGTGCCAGCAGTGGGAGGGCGGGGACTAACTATGGCTACACCTTC
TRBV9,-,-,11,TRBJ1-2,CASSPSQGYTF,TGTGCCAGCAGCCCATCGCAGGGCTACACCTTC
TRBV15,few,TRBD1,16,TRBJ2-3,CATSSKSGTGTDTQYF,TGTGCCACCAGCAGTAAATCCGGGACAGGCACAGATACGCAGTATTTT
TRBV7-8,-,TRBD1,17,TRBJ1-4,CASSPDRVNPTNEKLFF,TGTGCCAGCAGCCCGGACAGGGTTAATCCAACTAATGAAAAACTGTTTTTT
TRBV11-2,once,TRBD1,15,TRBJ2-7,CASSLGTGGSYEQYF,TGTGCCAGCAGCTTGGGGACAGGGGGATCCTACGAGCAGTACTTC
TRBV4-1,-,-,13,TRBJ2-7,CASSQRSRGEQYF,TGCGCCAGCAGCCAACGCAGCAGGGGCGAGCAGTACTTC
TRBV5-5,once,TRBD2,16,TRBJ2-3,CASSLEAGGTTDTQYF,TGTGCCAGCAGCTTGGAGGCGGGGGGAACCACAGATACGCAGTATTTT
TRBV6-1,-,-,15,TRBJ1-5,CASSEPQRPNQPQHF,TGTGCCAGCAGTGAACCCCAGCGTCCCAATCAGCCCCAGCATTTT